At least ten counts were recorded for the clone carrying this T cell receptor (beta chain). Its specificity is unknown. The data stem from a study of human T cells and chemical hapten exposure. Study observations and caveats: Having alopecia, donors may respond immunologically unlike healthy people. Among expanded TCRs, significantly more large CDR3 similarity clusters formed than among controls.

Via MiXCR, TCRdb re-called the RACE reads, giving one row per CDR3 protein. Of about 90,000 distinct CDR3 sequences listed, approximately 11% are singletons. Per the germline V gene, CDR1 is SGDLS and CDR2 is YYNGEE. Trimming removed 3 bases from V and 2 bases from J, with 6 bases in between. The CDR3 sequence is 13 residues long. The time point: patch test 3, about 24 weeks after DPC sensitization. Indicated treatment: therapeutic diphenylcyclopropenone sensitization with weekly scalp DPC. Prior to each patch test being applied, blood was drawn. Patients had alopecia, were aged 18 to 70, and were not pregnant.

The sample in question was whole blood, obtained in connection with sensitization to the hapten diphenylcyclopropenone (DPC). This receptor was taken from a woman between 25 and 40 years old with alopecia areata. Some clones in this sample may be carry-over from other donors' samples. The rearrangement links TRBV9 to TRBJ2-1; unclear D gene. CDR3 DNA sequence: TGTGCCAGCAGCGCAGACACCTACAATGAGCAGTTCTTC. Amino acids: CASSADTYNEQFF.